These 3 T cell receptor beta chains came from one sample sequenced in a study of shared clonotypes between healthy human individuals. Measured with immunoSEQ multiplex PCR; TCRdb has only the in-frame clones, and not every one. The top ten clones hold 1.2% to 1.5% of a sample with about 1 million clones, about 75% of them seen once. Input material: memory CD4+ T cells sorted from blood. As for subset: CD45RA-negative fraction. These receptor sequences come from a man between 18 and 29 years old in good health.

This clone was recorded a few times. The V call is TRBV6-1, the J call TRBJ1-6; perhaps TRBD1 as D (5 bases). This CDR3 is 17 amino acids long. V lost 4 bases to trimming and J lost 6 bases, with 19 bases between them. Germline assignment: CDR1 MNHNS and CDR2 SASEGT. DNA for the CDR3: TGTGCCAGCAGTGTCTTACAGACCCCTAGGGGTAATTCACCCCTCCACTTT. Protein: CASSVLQTPRGNSPLHF.

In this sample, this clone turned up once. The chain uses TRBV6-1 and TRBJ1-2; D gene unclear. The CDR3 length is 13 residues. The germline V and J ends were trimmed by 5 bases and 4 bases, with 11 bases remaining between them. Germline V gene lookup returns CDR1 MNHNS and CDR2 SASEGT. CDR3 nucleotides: TGTGCCAGCAGTCCAGTAGGCCTCTATGGCTACACCTTC. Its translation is CASSPVGLYGYTF.

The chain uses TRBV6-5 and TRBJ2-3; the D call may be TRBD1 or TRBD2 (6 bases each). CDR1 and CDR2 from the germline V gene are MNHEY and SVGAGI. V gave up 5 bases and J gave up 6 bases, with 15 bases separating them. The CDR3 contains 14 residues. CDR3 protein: CASSQGFAGDTQYF. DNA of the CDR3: TGTGCCAGCAGTCAGGGGTTTGCGGGGGATACGCAGTATTTT.